This T cell receptor beta chain derives from a study of identical twins. Overall study findings and caveats: There were fewer insertions in abundant cord blood beta clonotypes, but memory repertoires showed no such pattern.

A remark on this clonotype: Its antigen remains unknown.

Trimming pared 0 bases from V and 7 bases from J, leaving 8 bases between. Germline values: CDR1 SGHKS, CDR2 YYEKEE (reference sequence). The CDR3 loop spans 13 amino acids. TCRdb re-called the 5' RACE reads through MiXCR, storing one row per CDR3 protein. The top ten hold roughly 14% of the sample, which has 600,000 to 850,000 distinct CDR3 sequences, 18% seen once. A further study also used this sample, focusing on T cells expressing NK-cell markers.

The sequence derives from a woman between 18 and 30 years old in good health. The source material was PBMCs. The V gene is TRBV5-5, the J gene TRBJ2-1; D not resolved. This CDR3 reads CASSLAQVNEQFF. The DNA of the CDR3 is TGTGCCAGCAGCTTGGCTCAGGTTAATGAGCAGTTCTTC. The full variable domain, rest sourced from reference TRBV5-5 and TRBJ2-1, is DAGVTQSPTHLIKTRGQQVTLRCSPISGHKSVSWYQQVLGQGPQFIFQYYEKEERGRGNFPDRFSARQFPNYSSELNVNALLLGDSALYLCASSLAQVNEQFFGPGTRLTVL.